This T cell receptor (beta chain) was found in a study of blood T cell repertoires in COVID-19. As for the study in general: Sample material is recorded as cDNA or gDNA derived from T cells, B-cell-depleted T cells, or PBMCs.

In the study's own analysis: Reference gene primer amplification gave estimated nucleated cell counts. Repertoires were generated with immunoSEQ multiplex PCR, while TCRdb's copy carries only in-frame clones and drops some. V and J calls and clone size are given by that table; D and trimming were obtained from the DNA. The sample carries tens of thousands of clones, 90% to 95% recorded once. This clone was observed once. V shed 0 bases and J shed 4 bases, with 16 bases lying between them. CDR1 and CDR2 from the germline V gene are SGDLS and YYNGEE. This CDR3 spans 16 amino acids. The source is a woman in her forties or fifties in a cohort sampled during active COVID-19. The chain links TRBV9 to TRBJ2-5; possible D gene TRBD2, 5 bases. The material sequenced was peripheral blood. CDR3 sequence: CASSVESGGWGETQYF. In DNA form, the CDR3 reads TGTGCCAGCAGCGTAGAAAGTGGCGGGTGGGGAGAGACCCAGTACTTC.